Shown below are 9 T cell receptor beta chains from a single sample sequenced in a study of T cells in Graves' hyperthyroidism and ophthalmopathy. Amplified regions were TCR beta CDR3 sequences from RNA transcripts. Initially, a first-round RT-PCR of the TCR CDR3 employed the HTBI primer set. TCRdb re-called the multiplex PCR reads through MiXCR, storing one row per CDR3 protein. Of almost 50,000 distinct CDR3 sequences detected, roughly 56% appear once; the ten largest clones hold under 35%. The specimen sequenced was peripheral blood or thyroid tissue (not recorded which). These receptors were collected from a man younger than 30 with Graves' hyperthyroidism.

With regard to this clonotype: Compared with germline, one end of the junction differs, possibly owing to a read error. V gene TRBV6-6 combines with J gene TRBJ1-1; TRBD1 is a possible D gene (6 bases). This CDR3 has 14 amino acids. CDR1 and CDR2 from the germline V gene are MNHNY and SVGAGI (reference sequence). CDR3 DNA sequence: TGTGCCAGCAGTAAAACAGGGTTCAACACTGAAGCTTCCTTC. Translating it yields CASSKTGFNTEASF.

This clonotype appeared many times. The V call is TRBV10-3, the J call TRBJ2-7; 8 nucleotides align to TRBD2. V dropped 8 bases and J dropped 6; count of bases not matched to a gene: 12. Germline CDR1 reads ENHRY; CDR2 reads SYGVKD. There are 14 residues in the CDR3. The CDR3 bases are TGTGCCATCGCGGTGGAGCGGGAGAAGGGCGAGCAGTACTTC. Translating it yields CAIAVEREKGEQYF.

This clonotype was seen at least ten times. The chain combines TRBV7-9 with TRBJ2-5; D gene unclear. The CDR3 is made up of 14 amino acids. The V gene's germline CDR1 is SEHNR and CDR2 FQNEAQ (reference sequence). The V end was cut by 1 base, the J end by 0 bases, with 6 bases between. The CDR3 is CASSLVVYQETQYF. The DNA of the CDR3 is TGTGCCAGCAGCTTAGTGGTGTACCAAGAGACCCAGTACTTC.

This clonotype was seen ten or more times. V usage is TRBV9 and J usage is TRBJ2-2; 7 nucleotides align to TRBD1. The V gene end was trimmed by 2 bases and the J gene end by 4 bases; junction bases not matched to a gene: 8. Germline V lookup: CDR1 SGDLS, CDR2 YYNGEE. The CDR3 is 16 amino acids. Here the CDR3 reads CASSVEGGSGTGELFF. The CDR3 nucleotides read TGTGCCAGCAGCGTCGAAGGGGGCAGCGGCACCGGGGAGCTGTTTTTT.

The V call is TRBV10-2, the J call TRBJ1-2; D gene unclear. Germline V gives CDR1 WSHSY, CDR2 SAAADI. The CDR3 is 11 amino acids. V dropped 8 bases and J dropped 8 bases, with 12 bases sitting between them. As DNA, the CDR3 is TGCGCCAGCCCCCGCAGCAGAGGCTACACCTTC. It codes for CASPRSRGYTF.

The chain employs TRBV15 and TRBJ1-1; D gene ambiguous. CDR3 length equals 14 residues. The germline gives CDR1 LNHNV, CDR2 YYDKDF (reference sequence). The V end lost 0 bases, the J end lost 4 bases, and 9 bases lay between the germline ends. The CDR3 protein is CATSRDLRSTEAFF. In DNA, the CDR3 is TGTGCCACCAGCAGAGATCTAAGGTCCACTGAAGCTTTCTTT.

In this sample, this clonotype turned up many times. A much larger clonotype is one base distant, so this may be a read error. This CDR3 reads CATSRDPGTISRNTIYF. CDR3 coding DNA: TGTGCCACCAGCAGAGATCCGGGCACCATCTCTAGAAACACCATATATTTT. J is TRBJ1-3 and V is TRBV15; D not resolved. Looked up from germline, CDR1 is LNHNV and CDR2 is YYDKDF (reference sequence). This CDR3 spans 17 amino acids.

This clonotype was found once. This could be a read error, since a much larger clone is one nucleotide away. This chain links TRBV25-1 with TRBJ1-1; D gene unclear. CDR1 and CDR2 (germline): MGHDK, SYGVNS. The CDR3 is 13 amino acids. Trimming took 5 bases from V and 3 from J, leaving 10 bases between them. The CDR3: CASSYHSHTEAFF. For the CDR3, the DNA is TGTGCCAGCAGTTATCACAGTCACACTGAAGCTTTCTTT.

Many counts were recorded for this clonotype. The CDR3 DNA reads as TGCAGTGCTAGAGCCCAAAGAGGGGGGTTACGCACTGAAGCTTTCTTT. It codes for CSARAQRGGLRTEAFF. The genes are TRBV20-1 and TRBJ1-1; maybe TRBD1 (6 bases). This CDR3 contains 16 residues. CDR1 is DFQATT and CDR2 is SNEGSKA in the germline V gene (reference sequence). The V gene lost 1 base and the J gene lost 4 bases, with 19 bases spanning the gap.